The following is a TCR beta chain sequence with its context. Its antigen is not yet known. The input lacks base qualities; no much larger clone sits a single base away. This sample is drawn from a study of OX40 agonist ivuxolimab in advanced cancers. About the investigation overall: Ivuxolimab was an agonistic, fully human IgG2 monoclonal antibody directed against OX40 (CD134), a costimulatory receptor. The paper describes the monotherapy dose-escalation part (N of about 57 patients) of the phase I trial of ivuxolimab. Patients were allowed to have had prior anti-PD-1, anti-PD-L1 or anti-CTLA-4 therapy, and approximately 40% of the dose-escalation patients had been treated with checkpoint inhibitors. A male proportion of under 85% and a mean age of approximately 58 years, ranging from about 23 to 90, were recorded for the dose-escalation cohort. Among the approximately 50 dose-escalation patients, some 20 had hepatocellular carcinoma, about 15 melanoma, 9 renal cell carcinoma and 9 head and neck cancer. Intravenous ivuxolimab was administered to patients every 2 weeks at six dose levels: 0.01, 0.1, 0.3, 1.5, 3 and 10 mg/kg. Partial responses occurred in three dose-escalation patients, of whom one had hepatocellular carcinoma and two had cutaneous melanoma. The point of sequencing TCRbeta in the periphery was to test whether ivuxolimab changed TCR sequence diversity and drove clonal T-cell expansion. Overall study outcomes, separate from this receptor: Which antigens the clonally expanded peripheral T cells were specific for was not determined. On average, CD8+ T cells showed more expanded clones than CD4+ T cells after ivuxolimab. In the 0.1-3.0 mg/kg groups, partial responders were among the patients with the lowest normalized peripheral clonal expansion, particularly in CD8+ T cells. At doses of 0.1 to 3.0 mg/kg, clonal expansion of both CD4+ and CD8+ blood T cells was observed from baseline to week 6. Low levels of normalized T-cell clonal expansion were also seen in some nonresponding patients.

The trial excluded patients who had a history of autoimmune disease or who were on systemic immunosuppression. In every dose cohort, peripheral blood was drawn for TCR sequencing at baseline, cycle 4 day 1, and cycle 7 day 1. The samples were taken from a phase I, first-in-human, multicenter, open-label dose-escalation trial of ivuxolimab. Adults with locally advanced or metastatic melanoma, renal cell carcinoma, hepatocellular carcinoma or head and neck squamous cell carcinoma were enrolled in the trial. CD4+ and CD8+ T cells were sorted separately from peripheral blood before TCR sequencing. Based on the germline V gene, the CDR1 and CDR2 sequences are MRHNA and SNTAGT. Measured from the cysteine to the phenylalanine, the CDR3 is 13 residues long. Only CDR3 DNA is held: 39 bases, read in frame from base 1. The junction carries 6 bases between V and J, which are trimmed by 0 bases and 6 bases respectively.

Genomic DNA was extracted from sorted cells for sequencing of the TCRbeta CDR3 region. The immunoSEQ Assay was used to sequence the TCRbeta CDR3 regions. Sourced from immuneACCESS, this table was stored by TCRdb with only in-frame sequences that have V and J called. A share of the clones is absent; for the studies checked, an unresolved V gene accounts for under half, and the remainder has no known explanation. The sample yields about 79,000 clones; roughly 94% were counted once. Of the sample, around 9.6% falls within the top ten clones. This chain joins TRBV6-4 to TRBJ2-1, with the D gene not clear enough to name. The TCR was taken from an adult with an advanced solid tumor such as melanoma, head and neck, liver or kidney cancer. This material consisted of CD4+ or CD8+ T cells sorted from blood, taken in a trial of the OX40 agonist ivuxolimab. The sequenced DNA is TGTGCCAGCAGTGACTCCCACGGCAATGAGCAGTTCTTC. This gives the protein CASSDSHGNEQFF.